These T cell receptor beta chains were read from a single sample in a study of monozygotic twins with cystic fibrosis. Method: immunoSEQ multiplex PCR; TCRdb's copy keeps in-frame clones and lacks some. The sample lists under 20,000 clones, about 97% occurring once. The sequencing input was blood. These receptors were taken from a woman aged 30 to 39 with cystic fibrosis. The CDR3 runs from the conserved cysteine through the conserved F or W. Size tells how often a clone was seen (once, few, many) or the class of an expanded clone, and some rows leave it out.

CDR3aa: CASSFARVDTDTQYF; abundance: -; j_gene: TRBJ2-3; v_gene: TRBV27
CDR3aa: CASSPSRSDTQYF; abundance: -; j_gene: TRBJ2-3; v_gene: TRBV4-1
CDR3aa: CASSFRLAGPYEQYF; abundance: -; j_gene: TRBJ2-7; v_gene: TRBV6-5
CDR3aa: CASMFQALETQYF; abundance: -; j_gene: TRBJ2-5; v_gene: TRBV2
CDR3aa: CAWSDGHGNQPQHF; abundance: -; j_gene: TRBJ1-5; v_gene: TRBV30
CDR3aa: CASSLVGQNVPASYEQYF; abundance: -; j_gene: TRBJ2-7; v_gene: TRBV11-3
CDR3aa: CASSRYAGSSSEAFF; abundance: -; j_gene: TRBJ1-1; v_gene: TRBV19
CDR3aa: CASSLAFTSGGADTQYF; abundance: -; j_gene: TRBJ2-3; v_gene: TRBV7-2
CDR3aa: CASSLPQGTNEKLFF; abundance: -; j_gene: TRBJ1-4; v_gene: TRBV28
CDR3aa: CASSGGRRETQYF; abundance: -; j_gene: TRBJ2-5; v_gene: TRBV19
CDR3aa: CASSERRSSGAETQYF; abundance: -; j_gene: TRBJ2-5; v_gene: TRBV25-1
CDR3aa: CASSLGAEIRLNTEAFF; abundance: -; j_gene: TRBJ1-1; v_gene: TRBV7-8
CDR3aa: CAWSVAGAYEQYF; abundance: -; j_gene: TRBJ2-7; v_gene: TRBV30
CDR3aa: CASSREGVSYNEQFF; abundance: -; j_gene: TRBJ2-1; v_gene: TRBV4-1
CDR3aa: CASSRTVANTGELFF; abundance: -; j_gene: TRBJ2-2; v_gene: TRBV4-1
CDR3aa: CASRDNRGNEQFF; abundance: -; j_gene: TRBJ2-1; v_gene: TRBV6-6
CDR3aa: CASSLEVEGNEQFF; abundance: once; j_gene: TRBJ2-1; v_gene: TRBV5-1
CDR3aa: CATSRGGTGGYSPLHF; abundance: -; j_gene: TRBJ1-6; v_gene: TRBV15
CDR3aa: CASSLGSSTFSDEQYF; abundance: -; j_gene: TRBJ2-7; v_gene: TRBV11-3
CDR3aa: CASSLGGGSNYGYTF; abundance: -; j_gene: TRBJ1-2; v_gene: TRBV28
CDR3aa: CASSDITGMLKAFF; abundance: -; j_gene: TRBJ1-1; v_gene: TRBV10-2
CDR3aa: CASSPGLAGSYEQYF; abundance: -; j_gene: TRBJ2-7; v_gene: TRBV5-6
CDR3aa: CASGRGQSGANVLTF; abundance: -; j_gene: TRBJ2-6; v_gene: TRBV6-1
CDR3aa: CASSQLPGAYEQYF; abundance: -; j_gene: TRBJ2-7; v_gene: TRBV4-3
CDR3aa: CASSAGIYGYTF; abundance: -; j_gene: TRBJ1-2; v_gene: TRBV5-5
CDR3aa: CASSTSGTPTYEQYF; abundance: -; j_gene: TRBJ2-7; v_gene: TRBV19